At least ten counts were recorded for the clone carrying this TCR beta chain. Its antigen is not identified. Arm-PCR of CDR3 regions and iRepertoire HTBI primers were the basis on which TCR beta libraries were built. MiXCR was run by TCRdb on the multiplex PCR reads, yielding one entry per CDR3 protein. The sample contains about 540,000 distinct CDR3 sequences, about 13% of which appear only once. Germline V CDR1 and CDR2: GTSNPN, SVGIG (reference sequence). Trimming at V came to 0 bases and at J to 0 bases, leaving 4 bases not matched to a gene. CDR3 length: 16 amino acids. The sample is drawn from a study of regulatory T cells in long-lasting Graves disease. Study-wide results and caveats: Peripheral blood, not thyroid tissue, was the sole material studied.

Time point denoted: newly diagnosed GD, antithyroid drugs for less than 3 months. Preparation of the TCR library used RNA extracted from PBMCs. One endocrinology department in Xi'an, China, was where patients came from. The sample also formed part of further work on T cells in Graves' hyperthyroidism and ophthalmopathy. As that study records: Diagnosis relied on clinical symptoms, serum thyroxine and TRAb, thyroid ultrasound and orbital computed tomography. An initial round of RT-PCR targeting the TCR CDR3 relied on the HTBI primer set.

The sequences come from peripheral blood mononuclear cells (PBMCs), collected at new diagnosis, from a patient treated with antithyroid drugs. This chain joins TRBV30 and TRBJ2-7; 11 bases fit TRBD2. The receptor was isolated from a man in his thirties or forties with Graves disease. The CDR3 region has the DNA TGTGCCTGGAGTGTAAGGACTAGCGGGCGCTCCTACGAGCAGTACTTC. It yields the protein CAWSVRTSGRSYEQYF.